The source of this TCR beta chain is a study of T cells in Graves' hyperthyroidism and ophthalmopathy. Findings and caveats of the study: Within blood appeared most thyroid clonotypes that had expanded above 0.001.

Fresh peripheral blood, approximately 10 ml, was the source of the PBMCs. The CDR3 is 15 amino acids. V lost 6 bases and J lost 5; bases outside the gene matches: 10. Germline assignment: CDR1 SGHAT and CDR2 FQNNGV. This clonotype appeared many times. Its antigen is as yet unknown. TCR beta CDR3 regions were amplified from RNA transcripts. The HTBI primer set served for first-round RT-PCR of the TCR CDR3. TCRdb re-called the multiplex PCR reads with MiXCR, one entry per CDR3 protein. This sample carries some 500,000 distinct CDR3 sequences, roughly a quarter of them seen once, and the ten largest clones take about 10%.

This receptor was identified in a woman in her 30s with Graves' ophthalmopathy. V is TRBV11-2 and J is TRBJ2-7; 10 nucleotides match TRBD1. Sequenced material: blood. The CDR3 is CASSRIRDRGNEQYF. The CDR3 DNA reads TGTGCCAGCAGTAGAATCCGGGACAGGGGTAACGAGCAGTACTTC.